These 26 T cell receptor beta chains share one sample of origin, sequenced in a study of T-cell reconstitution after alpha-beta-depleted transplantation in children. A TCRbeta library incorporating unique molecular identifiers was prepared. Via MiXCR, TCRdb re-called the PCR reads, giving one row per CDR3 protein. The sample shows approximately 520,000 distinct CDR3 sequences, about 33% of them seen only once. Sequenced material: PBMCs from the stem cell graft donor, taken from the stem cell graft. The source of these receptors is a human donor who donated a stem cell graft to a child with aplastic anemia.

This clonotype was recorded only once. V and J are TRBV20-1 and TRBJ1-4, with 7 bases aligning to TRBD1. V was pared by 6 bases and J by 8 bases, with 15 bases of the junction left unmatched. Germline V gene data show CDR1 as DFQATT and CDR2 as SNEGSKA (reference sequence). This CDR3 contains 15 residues. In DNA form, the CDR3 reads TGCAGTGCCCCACCAGCCAGGATACAGGGGGAAAAACTGTTTTTT. It specifies CSAPPARIQGEKLFF.

This clonotype was seen a few times. The gene calls are TRBV11-2 and TRBJ2-3; 12 nucleotides match TRBD2. Looked up from germline, CDR1 is SGHAT and CDR2 is FQNNGV. CDR3 length: 17 amino acids. Losses at the gene ends were 0 bases for V and 5 bases for J; bases not matched to a gene: 6. The CDR3 DNA reads TGTGCCAGCAGCTTAGAGACTAGCGGGAGCGCGAGAGATACGCAGTATTTT. Protein product: CASSLETSGSARDTQYF.

The rearrangement links TRBV7-2 to TRBJ2-3, with unresolved D. CDR1 SGHTA and CDR2 FQGNSA come from the germline V gene. This CDR3 region has 11 residues. V dropped 4 bases and J dropped 7 bases, with 6 bases sitting between them. The CDR3 nucleotides are TGTGCCAGCAGCTCCCCCAATACGCAGTATTTT. Translating it yields CASSSPNTQYF.

A few counts support this clonotype. The chain recombines TRBV5-1 with TRBJ1-4, with D perhaps matching TRBD1 (5 bases). CDR1 is SGHRS, CDR2 YFSETQ, per germline. Trimming removed 5 bases from V and 0 bases from J, with 14 bases in between. The CDR3 spans 16 residues. The CDR3 region is CASSTGQAATNEKLFF. DNA of the CDR3: TGCGCCAGCAGTACCGGACAAGCGGCAACTAATGAAAAACTGTTTTTT. The entire variable domain, with the rest obtained from reference TRBV5-1 and TRBJ1-4, is as follows: KAGVTQTPRYLIKTRGQQVTLSCSPISGHRSVSWYQQTPGQGLQFLFEYFSETQRNKGNFPGRFSGRQFSNSRSEMNVSTLELGDSALYLCASSTGQAATNEKLFFGSGTQLSVL.

This clonotype was detected a few times. The chain carries TRBV7-8 and TRBJ2-3; 7 nucleotides match TRBD1. This CDR3 spans 16 amino acids. Trimming removed 5 bases from V and 6 bases from J; junction bases left unmatched: 14. In germline, CDR1 is SGHVS, CDR2 FQNEAQ. DNA for the CDR3: TGTGCCAGCAGCCCCCGTCCCGGGACAGTATCGGATACGCAGTATTTT. Translating gives CASSPRPGTVSDTQYF. The full variable domain, its missing parts supplied by reference TRBV7-8 and TRBJ2-3, is GAGVSQSPRYKVAKRGQDVALRCDPISGHVSLFWYQQALGQGPEFLTYFQNEAQLDKSGLPSDRFFAERPEGSVSTLKIQRTQQEDSAVYLCASSPRPGTVSDTQYFGPGTRLTVL.

The chain combines TRBV20-1 with TRBJ2-1; D might be TRBD2 (6 bases). The CDR3 is 14 amino acids. V gave up 5 bases and J gave up 6 bases, with 17 bases separating them. Germline assignment: CDR1 DFQATT and CDR2 SNEGSKA (reference sequence). The CDR3 reads CSAQVPSAGNEQFF. The CDR3 DNA reads TGCAGTGCTCAAGTTCCTTCAGCGGGCAATGAGCAGTTCTTC.

This clonotype was observed at least ten times. CDR3 amino acids: CASSNRENSPLHF. The CDR3 bases are TGTGCCAGCAGCAACAGGGAGAATTCACCCCTCCACTTT. V is TRBV6-5 and J is TRBJ1-6, with D perhaps matching TRBD1 (6 bases). In germline, CDR1 is MNHEY, CDR2 SVGAGI. This CDR3 region has 13 residues. The ends were cut back, 6 bases at V and 7 bases at J, with 10 bases in the middle.

Ten or more counts support this clonotype. The chain is built from TRBV20-1 and TRBJ2-5, with TRBD2 identical over 10 bases. This CDR3 comprises 15 residues. Germline loops: CDR1 DFQATT, CDR2 SNEGSKA (reference sequence). After removal of 0 bases from V and 4 bases from J, the junction contained 5 bases not matched to a gene. CDR3 DNA sequence: TGCAGTGCTAGAGATTCAGCGGGGGGGAGAGAGACCCAGTACTTC. Protein product: CSARDSAGGRETQYF.

This clonotype appeared many times. The V gene is TRBV6-5, the J gene TRBJ2-1, with unresolved D. The CDR3 totals 12 residues. The germline CDR1 and CDR2 sequences are MNHEY and SVGAGI. Trimming took 5 bases from V and 8 from J, leaving 10 bases between them. CDR3 sequence reads: CASSSPPDEQFF. The CDR3 nucleotides read TGTGCCAGCAGTAGCCCCCCAGATGAGCAGTTCTTC.

There are many counts of this clonotype. V is TRBV5-4 and J is TRBJ1-1; TRBD1 agrees at 10 bases. The CDR3 is 16 residues long. Losses at the gene ends were 0 bases for V and 3 bases for J; bases not matched to a gene: 5. Germline CDR1 and CDR2: SGHNT and YYREEE (reference sequence). The CDR3 sequence is CASSLGTGGHDTEAFF. The CDR3 DNA sequence: TGTGCCAGCAGCTTGGGGACAGGGGGTCATGACACTGAAGCTTTCTTT. Complete variable domain (other parts from reference TRBV5-4 and TRBJ1-1): ETGVTQSPTHLIKTRGQQVTLRCSSQSGHNTVSWYQQALGQGPQFIFQYYREEENGRGNFPPRFSGLQFPNYSSELNVNALELDDSALYLCASSLGTGGHDTEAFFGQGTRLTVV.

This clonotype was seen only a few times. This chain connects TRBV7-9 to TRBJ1-1; TRBD1 matches 9 bases. Germline V gene lookup returns CDR1 SEHNR and CDR2 FQNEAQ (reference sequence). The length of the CDR3 is 14 residues. Unmatched junction bases numbered 10, after V lost 5 bases and J lost 9 bases. The CDR3 DNA sequence: TGTGCCAGCAGCGGCGACAGGGGGTTAGGAAAAGCTTTCTTT. It translates to CASSGDRGLGKAFF.

This chain connects TRBV9 to TRBJ2-5; 9 bases agree with TRBD1. The CDR3 has 16 amino acids. The ends lost 5 bases at V and 1 base at J; junction bases unmatched: 9. Germline CDR1 reads SGDLS; CDR2 reads YYNGEE. CDR3 protein: CASSGAPTGGQETQYF. Written as DNA, the CDR3 is TGTGCCAGCAGTGGTGCTCCGACAGGGGGCCAAGAGACCCAGTACTTC.

This clonotype turned up a few times. The gene calls are TRBV12-3 or TRBV12-4 and TRBJ2-1; 12 bases match TRBD2. The CDR3 spans 16 residues. V lost 6 bases, J lost 4 bases, and 7 bases stayed unmatched. In DNA, the CDR3 is TGTGCCAGCAGGTCAACGACTAGCGGGAGATACAATGAGCAGTTCTTC. This codes for CASRSTTSGRYNEQFF.

The rearrangement joins TRBV5-4 to TRBJ2-3; unclear D gene. CDR3 length equals 15 residues. V was cut by 0 bases and J by 4 bases, with 12 bases left in between. Germline CDR1 SGHNT, CDR2 YYREEE (reference sequence). Here the CDR3 reads CASSLEHMGADTQYF. The DNA of the CDR3 is TGTGCCAGCAGCTTGGAACATATGGGCGCAGATACGCAGTATTTT.

V usage is TRBV27 and J usage is TRBJ1-1; D gene ambiguous. This CDR3 contains 16 residues. Trimming removed 4 bases from V and 13 bases from J, with 28 bases in between. The germline gives CDR1 MNHEY, CDR2 SMNVEV (reference sequence). The CDR3 region has the DNA TGTGCCAGCAGTTCAAACATGGACCGGACCGCGTTGAAATGTTTCTTT. Its protein is CASSSNMDRTALKCFF.

The chain links TRBV5-1 to TRBJ2-1; possible D gene TRBD2, 6 bases. The V end was cut by 3 bases, the J end by 3 bases, with 25 bases between. Germline CDR1 and CDR2: SGHRS and YFSETQ. This CDR3 comprises 19 residues. CDR3 sequence: CASSSTLPLADRHYNEQFF. The CDR3 DNA is TGCGCCAGCAGCTCCACGCTGCCTTTAGCGGACCGGCACTACAATGAGCAGTTCTTC.

The gene calls are TRBV9 and TRBJ1-4; no reliable D call. V lost 5 bases and J lost 2, with 16 bases in between. The CDR3 sequence is 16 residues long. Germline CDR1 and CDR2: SGDLS and YYNGEE. The CDR3 DNA is TGTGCCAGCAGTATGCAGAGAGGGTTGACTAATGAAAAACTGTTTTTT. Its protein is CASSMQRGLTNEKLFF.

The chain carries TRBV5-1 and TRBJ2-5; D is possibly TRBD2 (6 bases). Trimming removed 2 bases from V and 6 bases from J, with 23 bases in between. Germline V gene sequence: CDR1 SGHRS, CDR2 YFSETQ. The CDR3 spans 17 residues. The CDR3 nucleotides are TGCGCCAGCAGCTTCCCCTCGTTAGAGGCCGGGGGACAGACCCAGTACTTC. Translation: CASSFPSLEAGGQTQYF.

The chain combines TRBV12-3 or TRBV12-4 with TRBJ2-7, with TRBD2 as a possible D gene (6 bases). The CDR3 length is 13 residues. V dropped 5 bases and J dropped 5 bases, with 13 bases sitting between them. The CDR3 is CASSGGPGHEQYF. In nucleotides, the CDR3 is TGTGCCAGCAGTGGAGGGCCGGGCCACGAGCAGTACTTC.

The rearrangement links TRBV20-1 to TRBJ2-3; D is unclear. The CDR3 has 13 amino acids. Germline CDR1 is DFQATT and CDR2 is SNEGSKA (reference sequence). For the CDR3, the DNA is TGCAGGGGCCTATCTCCCGGCACAGATACGCAGTATTTT. Its protein is CRGLSPGTDTQYF.

CDR3 amino acids: CASSYWGTSKHEQFF. The CDR3 coding sequence is TGTGCCAGCAGTTACTGGGGGACTAGCAAGCATGAGCAGTTCTTC. This chain links TRBV6-5 with TRBJ2-1, with 9 bases that match TRBD2. V shed 1 base and J 8 bases; nucleotides not matched to a gene: 6. The CDR3 is 15 amino acids. CDR1 is MNHEY, CDR2 SVGAGI, per germline.

The V call is TRBV6-2 or TRBV6-3, the J call TRBJ2-7; D unresolved. There are 13 residues in the CDR3. Germline CDR1 reads MNHEY; CDR2 reads SVGEGT. Between the trimmed V and J ends, which lost 10 bases and 3 bases, there was a span of 16 bases. The DNA for the CDR3 is TGTGCCACAAGACTGGGGTTGTTCTACGAGCAGTACTTC. Protein: CATRLGLFYEQYF.

This clonotype was observed a handful of times. The chain has TRBV6-1 and TRBJ2-7; D remains ambiguous. The germline V gene encodes CDR1 MNHNS and CDR2 SASEGT. This CDR3 has 13 amino acids. Trimming took 5 bases from V and 4 from J, leaving 12 bases between them. DNA for the CDR3: TGTGCCAGCAGTACCGGGCCACAGTACGAGCAGTACGTC. Its translation: CASSTGPQYEQYV.

The chain employs TRBV7-9 and TRBJ2-1; D is uncertain. Germline-derived CDR1 and CDR2 are SEHNR and FQNEAQ (reference sequence). This CDR3 contains 14 residues. V shed 0 bases and J shed 7 bases, with 10 bases lying between them. DNA for the CDR3: TGTGCCAGCAGCTTAGCTCCTGCCCCTAATGAGCAGTTCTTC. As protein: CASSLAPAPNEQFF.

The chain employs TRBV18 and TRBJ2-7; tentatively, D is TRBD2 (6 bases). This CDR3 is 12 amino acids long. Germline values: CDR1 KGHSH, CDR2 LQKENI. The V gene lost 5 bases and the J gene lost 3 bases, with 8 bases spanning the gap. As DNA, the CDR3 is TGTGCCAGCTCATCGGGGGACTACGAGCAGTACGTC. Translation: CASSSGDYEQYV.

The gene calls are TRBV11-1 and TRBJ2-5; 12 bases agree with TRBD2. The CDR3 has 18 residues. Germline CDR1 and CDR2: SGHAT and FQDESV (reference sequence). Trimming took 1 base from V and 0 from J; bases not matched to a gene: 6. CDR3 DNA: TGTGCCAGCAGCTTAGAACGCAGACTAGCGGGAGACCAAGAGACCCAGTACTTC. Translated, it gives CASSLERRLAGDQETQYF.